This TCR beta chain was recorded in a study of blood T cells in healthy people across ages. Study-level points and caveats: Diversity of TCR beta correlated strongly with naive T cell percentage. Comparison with aged donors showed that long-lived donors had more naive CD4+ cells and higher diversity.

The authors isolated at least 7 million PBMCs per sample. A second roughly 7 to 11 cycle PCR used barcoded and J-beta primers. Template switching added a 12-random-nucleotide identifier to every cDNA molecule. TCRdb reprocessed the 5' RACE reads via MiXCR and lists one record per CDR3 protein. The table has 870,000 or so distinct CDR3 sequences, 29% seen once. Unmatched junction bases numbered 7, after V lost 3 bases and J lost 14 bases. This CDR3 is built from 12 residues. Germline V CDR1 and CDR2: SGDLS, YYNGEE. This clonotype has a count of ten or more. As yet, its antigen is unknown. The TCR comes from a woman of 80 years or more in good health. This chain uses TRBV9 with TRBJ2-3, with 9 bases lining up with TRBD1. Material: blood. In nucleotides, the CDR3 is TGTGCCAGCAGCGCTTGGACAGGGGAATGGTATTTT. It is translated as CASSAWTGEWYF.